The 16 T cell receptor beta chains in this list originate from one sample, sequenced in a study of T cell responses to AZD1222 COVID-19 vaccine. Produced via immunoSEQ multiplex PCR; TCRdb's table is partial and in-frame only. The data hold roughly 87,000 clones, with about 88% observed a single time. This sample comprised peripheral blood, obtained 28 days after the second AZD1222 dose. The receptors come from an adult who received the AZD1222 COVID-19 vaccine.

The chain couples TRBV30 to TRBJ1-6; 10 bases line up with TRBD1. Trimming cost V 8 bases and J 12 bases; bases outside gene matches: 10. The germline CDR1 and CDR2 sequences are GTSNPN and SVGIG (reference sequence). This CDR3 has 13 residues. CDR3 residues: CAGQGQGRRPLHF. For the CDR3, the DNA is TGTGCCGGACAGGGACAGGGGAGAAGACCCCTCCACTTT.

This chain uses TRBV7-2 with TRBJ1-5, with D unresolved. The germline CDR1 and CDR2 sequences are SGHTA and FQGNSA. V lost 5 bases and J 6 bases, leaving 11 bases between the germline ends. CDR3 size: 13 residues. CDR3 nucleotides: TGTGCCAGCAGCCGCACCTTCGGTCAGCCCCAGCATTTT. This translates into CASSRTFGQPQHF.

The rearrangement uses TRBV6-2 or TRBV6-3 and TRBJ1-2; D not certain. This CDR3 contains 14 residues. Trimming removed 0 bases from V and 9 bases from J, with 14 bases in between. The germline CDR1 and CDR2 sequences are MNHEY and SVGEGT. Here the CDR3 reads CASSYSNTLQSYTF. For the CDR3, the DNA is TGTGCCAGCAGTTACTCGAATACGTTGCAGAGCTACACCTTC.

The V call is TRBV2, the J call TRBJ2-3, with D uncertain. The germline CDR1 and CDR2 sequences are SNHLY and FYNNEI. V lost 7 bases and J lost 0, with 14 bases in between. The CDR3 is 15 amino acids. The CDR3 bases are TGTGCCAGCATCTTAGACGGCCCTAGCACAGATACGCAGTATTTT. It yields the protein CASILDGPSTDTQYF.

This chain connects TRBV15 to TRBJ1-1, with 7 positions matching TRBD1. The length of the CDR3 is 17 residues. Looked up from germline, CDR1 is LNHNV and CDR2 is YYDKDF (reference sequence). V shed 1 base, J shed 4 bases, and the junction held 12 bases outside the gene matches. CDR3 amino acids: CATSRVYGGGSVTEAFF. In DNA, the CDR3 is TGTGCCACCAGCAGAGTGTATGGAGGGGGCTCAGTCACTGAAGCTTTCTTT.

The chain is built from TRBV28 and TRBJ1-2, with D perhaps TRBD1 (6 bases). The CDR3 runs 16 residues. V was cut by 7 bases and J by 5 bases, with 23 bases left in between. Germline CDR1 MDHEN, CDR2 SYDVKM. In nucleotides, the CDR3 is TGTGCCAGCATCGTGGGGGGGCCCGTCCCAATTTATGGCTACACCTTC. This encodes CASIVGGPVPIYGYTF.

This chain connects TRBV6-2 or TRBV6-3 to TRBJ1-4; the D gene is possibly TRBD1 (5 bases). V was trimmed by 2 bases and J by 4 bases, leaving 17 bases between them. Germline-derived CDR1 and CDR2 are MNHEY and SVGEGT. This CDR3 has 17 amino acids. CDR3 loop: CASSYGGRGLRNEKLFF. The CDR3 nucleotides read TGTGCCAGCAGTTACGGGGGAAGGGGACTGCGTAATGAAAAACTGTTTTTT.

The rearrangement uses TRBV19 and TRBJ2-7; tentatively, D is TRBD1 or TRBD2 (5 bases each). The germline V gene has CDR1 LNHDA and CDR2 SQIVND (reference sequence). This CDR3 is 14 amino acids long. Trimming left V 8 bases short and J 2 bases short, with 16 bases between. The CDR3 DNA reads TGTGCCAGTCACCCCTCAGGGACCCCCTACGAGCAGTACTTC. This codes for CASHPSGTPYEQYF.

The chain links TRBV29-1 to TRBJ2-7; D might be TRBD1 or TRBD2, each matching 6 bases. CDR3 length: 11 residues. V dropped 6 bases and J dropped 2 bases, with 8 bases sitting between them. Per the germline V gene, CDR1 is SQVTM and CDR2 is ANQGSEA. The CDR3 DNA follows: TGCAGCGTGGAGGGGGCCTACGAGCAGTACTTC. Translated: CSVEGAYEQYF.

This clone was recorded a few times. V usage is TRBV6-6 and J usage is TRBJ2-3; D is undetermined. V lost 8 bases, J lost 0 bases, and 9 bases lay in between. The length of the CDR3 is 13 residues. CDR1 and CDR2 (germline): MNHNY, SVGAGI (reference sequence). CDR3 loop: CASGPPSTDTQYF. The CDR3, as DNA: TGTGCCAGCGGTCCCCCTAGCACAGATACGCAGTATTTT.

The chain recombines TRBV10-1 with TRBJ2-7; D gene uncertain. This CDR3 comprises 15 residues. Trimming took off 3 bases at V and 0 bases at J, with 12 bases between the two ends. Germline-derived CDR1 and CDR2 are WNHNN and SYGVQD (reference sequence). Here the CDR3 DNA reads TGCGCCAGCAGTGAACATGACACCAGCTCCTACGAGCAGTACTTC. Its protein is CASSEHDTSSYEQYF.

This clone was observed once. The V gene is TRBV5-4, the J gene TRBJ1-2, with TRBD1 identical over 8 bases. The germline CDR1 and CDR2 sequences are SGHNT and YYREEE (reference sequence). V lost 2 bases and J lost 5; bases outside the gene matches: 17. The CDR3 spans 18 residues. This CDR3 reads CASSFRGLNWTQRYGYTF. The CDR3 DNA sequence: TGTGCCAGCAGCTTCAGGGGGCTCAACTGGACCCAGAGATATGGCTACACCTTC.

This chain connects TRBV2 to TRBJ2-2; D call uncertain. The CDR3 covers 17 residues. CDR1 is SNHLY, CDR2 FYNNEI, per germline. The germline V and J ends were trimmed by 7 bases and 1 base, with 19 bases remaining between them. The CDR3 bases are TGTGCCAGCAATTTTCTGGGCCCCGTCGGGAACACCGGGGAGCTGTTTTTT. Its translation: CASNFLGPVGNTGELFF.

The V gene is TRBV14, the J gene TRBJ2-7; TRBD1 matches 11 bases. Germline trimming cut 5 bases from V and 7 bases from J; bases unmatched to any gene: 10. Germline lookup yields CDR1 SGHDN and CDR2 FVKESK. This CDR3 comprises 15 residues. The CDR3 region is CASSKPGQGVREQYF. The CDR3 DNA is TGTGCCAGCAGCAAGCCGGGACAGGGGGTGAGGGAGCAGTACTTC.

The chain joins TRBV5-4 to TRBJ1-2; D call uncertain. CDR3 length: 13 residues. Trimming left V 2 bases short and J 0 bases short, with 5 bases between. Germline CDR1 reads SGHNT; CDR2 reads YYREEE (reference sequence). CDR3 region: CASSLGTNYGYTF. The CDR3 DNA is TGTGCCAGCAGCTTAGGGACTAACTATGGCTACACCTTC.

In DNA form, the CDR3 reads TGCGCCAGCAGTCAATCGTGGTCAACATCGGGCACTGAAGCTTTCTTT. Translation: CASSQSWSTSGTEAFF. The V and J genes are TRBV23-1 and TRBJ1-1; D not resolved. TRBV23-1 is an ORF, with its function uncertain. V was pared by 0 bases and J by 4 bases, with 15 bases between. The CDR3 loop spans 16 amino acids.